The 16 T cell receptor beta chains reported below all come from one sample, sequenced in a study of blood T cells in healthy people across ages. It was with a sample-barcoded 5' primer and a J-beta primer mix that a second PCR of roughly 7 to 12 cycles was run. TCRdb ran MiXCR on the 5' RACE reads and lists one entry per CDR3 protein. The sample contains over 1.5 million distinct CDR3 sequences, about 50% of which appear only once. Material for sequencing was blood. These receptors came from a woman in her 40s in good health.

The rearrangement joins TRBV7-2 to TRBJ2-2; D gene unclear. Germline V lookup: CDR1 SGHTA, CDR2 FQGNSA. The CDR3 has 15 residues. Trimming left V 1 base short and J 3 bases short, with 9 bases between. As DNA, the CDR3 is TGTGCCAGCAGCTTAGTTGGCAGTGACACCGGGGAGCTGTTTTTT. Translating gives CASSLVGSDTGELFF.

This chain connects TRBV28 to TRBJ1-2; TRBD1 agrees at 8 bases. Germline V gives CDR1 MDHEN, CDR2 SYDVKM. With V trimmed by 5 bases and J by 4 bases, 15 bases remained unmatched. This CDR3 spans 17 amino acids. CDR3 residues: CASSTTLGDRGGYGYTF. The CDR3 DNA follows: TGTGCCAGCAGTACCACCTTGGGCGACAGGGGAGGCTATGGCTACACCTTC.

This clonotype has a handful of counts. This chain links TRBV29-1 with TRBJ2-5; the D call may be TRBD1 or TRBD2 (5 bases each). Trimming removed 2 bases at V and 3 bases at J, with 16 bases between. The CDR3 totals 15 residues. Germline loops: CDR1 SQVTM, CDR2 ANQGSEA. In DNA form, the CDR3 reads TGCAGCGTTGAATCCGGGACGCCAATGGAAGAGACCCAGTACTTC. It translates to CSVESGTPMEETQYF. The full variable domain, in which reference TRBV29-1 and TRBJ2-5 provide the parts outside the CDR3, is SAVISQKPSRDICQRGTSLTIQCQVDSQVTMMFWYRQQPGQSLTLIATANQGSEATYESGFVIDKFPISRPNLTFSTLTVSNMSPEDSSIYLCSVESGTPMEETQYFGPGTRLLVL.

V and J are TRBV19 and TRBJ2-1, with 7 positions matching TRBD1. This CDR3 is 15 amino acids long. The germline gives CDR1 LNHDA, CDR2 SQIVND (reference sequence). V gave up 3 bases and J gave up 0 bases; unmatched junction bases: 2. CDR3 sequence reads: CASSMTGSSYNEQFF. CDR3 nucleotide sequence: TGTGCCAGTAGTATGACAGGGAGCTCCTACAATGAGCAGTTCTTC.

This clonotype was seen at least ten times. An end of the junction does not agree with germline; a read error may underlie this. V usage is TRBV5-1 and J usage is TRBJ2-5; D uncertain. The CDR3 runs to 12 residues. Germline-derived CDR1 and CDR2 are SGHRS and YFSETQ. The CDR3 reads CASSRTAETQYF. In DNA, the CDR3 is TGTGCCAGCAGCCGGACGGCTGAGACCCAGTACTTC.

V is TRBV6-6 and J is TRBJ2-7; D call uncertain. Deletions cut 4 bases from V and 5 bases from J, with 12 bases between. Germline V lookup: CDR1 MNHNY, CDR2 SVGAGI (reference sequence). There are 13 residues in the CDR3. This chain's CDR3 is CASSLVVGHEQYF. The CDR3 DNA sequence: TGTGCCAGCAGTTTGGTTGTAGGTCACGAGCAGTACTTC.

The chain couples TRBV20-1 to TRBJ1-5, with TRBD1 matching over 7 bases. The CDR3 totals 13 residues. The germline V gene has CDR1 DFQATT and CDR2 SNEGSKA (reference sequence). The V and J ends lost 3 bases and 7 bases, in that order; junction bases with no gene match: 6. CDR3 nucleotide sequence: TGCAGTGCTAGGACAGGGTTTGAGCAGCCCCAGCATTTT. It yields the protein CSARTGFEQPQHF.

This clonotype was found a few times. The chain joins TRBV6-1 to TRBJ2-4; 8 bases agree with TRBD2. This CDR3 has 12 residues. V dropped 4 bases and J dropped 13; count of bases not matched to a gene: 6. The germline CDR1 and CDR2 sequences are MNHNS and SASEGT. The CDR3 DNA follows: TGTGCCAGCAGTGTCCTAGCGGGTGAGCAGTACTTC. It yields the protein CASSVLAGEQYF.

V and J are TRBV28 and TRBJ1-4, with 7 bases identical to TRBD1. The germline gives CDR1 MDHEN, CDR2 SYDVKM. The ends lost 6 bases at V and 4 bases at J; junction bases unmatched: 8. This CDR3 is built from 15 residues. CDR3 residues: CASSQGGANNEKLFF. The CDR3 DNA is TGTGCCAGCAGCCAGGGGGGAGCAAATAATGAAAAACTGTTTTTT.

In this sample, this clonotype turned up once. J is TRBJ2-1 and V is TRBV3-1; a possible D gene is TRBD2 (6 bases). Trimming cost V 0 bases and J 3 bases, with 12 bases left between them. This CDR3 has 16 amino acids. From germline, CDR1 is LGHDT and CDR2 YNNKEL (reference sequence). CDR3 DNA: TGTGCCAGCAGCCAAGATCGGGGGTCGGGCTACAATGAGCAGTTCTTC. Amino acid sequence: CASSQDRGSGYNEQFF.

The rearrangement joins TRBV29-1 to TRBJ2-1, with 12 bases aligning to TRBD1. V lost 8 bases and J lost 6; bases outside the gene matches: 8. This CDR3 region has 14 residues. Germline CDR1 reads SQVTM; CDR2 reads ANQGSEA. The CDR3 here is CSMTGTGGFNEQFF. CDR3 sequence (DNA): TGCAGCATGACCGGGACAGGGGGCTTCAATGAGCAGTTCTTC.

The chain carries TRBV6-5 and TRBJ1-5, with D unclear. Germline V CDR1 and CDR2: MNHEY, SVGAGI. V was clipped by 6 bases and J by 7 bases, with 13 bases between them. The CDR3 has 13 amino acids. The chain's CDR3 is CASRPSRNQPQHF. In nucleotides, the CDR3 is TGTGCCAGCAGACCTTCTAGGAACCAGCCCCAGCATTTT.

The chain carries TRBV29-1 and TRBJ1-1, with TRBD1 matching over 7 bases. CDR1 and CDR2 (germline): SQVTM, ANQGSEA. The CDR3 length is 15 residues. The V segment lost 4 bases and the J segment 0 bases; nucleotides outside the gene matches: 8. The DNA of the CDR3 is TGCAGCGTTGGGGGCGAAGGGGGCATGAACACTGAAGCTTTCTTT. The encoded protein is CSVGGEGGMNTEAFF.

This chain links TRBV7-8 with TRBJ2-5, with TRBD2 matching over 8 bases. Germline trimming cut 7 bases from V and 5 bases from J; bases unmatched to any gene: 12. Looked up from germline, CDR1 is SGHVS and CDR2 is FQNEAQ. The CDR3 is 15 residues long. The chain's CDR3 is CASTKAGAGQETQYF. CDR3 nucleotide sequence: TGTGCCAGCACCAAAGCGGGGGCAGGGCAGGAGACCCAGTACTTC.

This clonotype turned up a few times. In DNA form, the CDR3 reads TGTGCCAGCAGCTCCCCTCGGCAGCCCCAAGAGACCCAGTACTTC. Amino acids: CASSSPRQPQETQYF. The rearrangement uses TRBV7-2 and TRBJ2-5; D is unclear. This CDR3 comprises 15 residues. Per the germline V gene, CDR1 is SGHTA and CDR2 is FQGNSA. V was cut by 4 bases and J by 1 base, with 13 bases left in between.

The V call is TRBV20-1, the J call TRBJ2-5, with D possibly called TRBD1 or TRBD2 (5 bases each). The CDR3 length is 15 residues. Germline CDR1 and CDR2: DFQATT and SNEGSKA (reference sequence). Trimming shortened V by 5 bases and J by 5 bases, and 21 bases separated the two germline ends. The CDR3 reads CSALVRGRVRETQYF. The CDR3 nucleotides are TGCAGTGCTCTTGTCCGGGGACGAGTGCGGGAGACCCAGTACTTC.